A few counts support the clone carrying this T cell receptor (beta chain). The entry originates in a study of OX40 agonist ivuxolimab in advanced cancers. Germline-derived CDR1 and CDR2 are SEHNR and FQNEAQ (reference sequence). There are 15 residues in the CDR3. Trimming stripped 0 bases from V and 2 bases from J, with 11 bases between. Repertoires were generated with immunoSEQ multiplex PCR, while TCRdb's copy carries only in-frame clones and drops some. The table shows 50,000 to 65,000 clones, with around 86% occurring only once. The V call is TRBV7-9, the J call TRBJ2-7; D perhaps matches TRBD2 (5 bases). The sample in question was CD4+ or CD8+ T cells sorted from blood, obtained in a trial of the OX40 agonist ivuxolimab. This sequence originates from an adult with an advanced solid tumor such as melanoma, head and neck, liver or kidney cancer. CDR3 region: CASSLAGGLAYEQYF. For the CDR3, the DNA is TGTGCCAGCAGCTTAGCCGGAGGACTCGCCTACGAGCAGTACTTC. Drawing the rest from reference TRBV7-9 and TRBJ2-7, the complete variable domain is DTGVSQNPRHKITKRGQNVTFRCDPISEHNRLYWYRQTLGQGPEFLTYFQNEAQLEKSRLLSDRFSAERPKGSFSTLEIQRTEQGDSAMYLCASSLAGGLAYEQYFGPGTRLTVT.